This record concerns one TCR beta chain sequence. What it recognizes is unknown. The data are from a study of cytomegalovirus exposure and HLA in healthy donors. Study conclusions and caveats: Sequencing likely produced, as an artifact, a cluster of highly shared sequence variants.

It was with 60 Vbeta and 13 Jbeta primers that the PCR ran. TCRdb's table, derived via immunoSEQ multiplex PCR, lists solely in-frame clones and lacks some. The sample has about 88,000 clones; 80% to 90% are singletons. The CDR3 contains 12 residues. CDR1 is MNHEY, CDR2 SMNVEV, per germline (reference sequence). Trimming took off 3 bases at V and 6 bases at J, with 3 bases between the two ends. This rearrangement joins TRBV27 to TRBJ1-6; D not resolved. The specimen sequenced was PBMCs. The source is a young man in good health and CMV-seronegative. The CDR3 loop reads CASSFSNSPLHF. The DNA for the CDR3 is TGTGCCAGCAGTTTTAGTAATTCACCCCTCCACTTT.